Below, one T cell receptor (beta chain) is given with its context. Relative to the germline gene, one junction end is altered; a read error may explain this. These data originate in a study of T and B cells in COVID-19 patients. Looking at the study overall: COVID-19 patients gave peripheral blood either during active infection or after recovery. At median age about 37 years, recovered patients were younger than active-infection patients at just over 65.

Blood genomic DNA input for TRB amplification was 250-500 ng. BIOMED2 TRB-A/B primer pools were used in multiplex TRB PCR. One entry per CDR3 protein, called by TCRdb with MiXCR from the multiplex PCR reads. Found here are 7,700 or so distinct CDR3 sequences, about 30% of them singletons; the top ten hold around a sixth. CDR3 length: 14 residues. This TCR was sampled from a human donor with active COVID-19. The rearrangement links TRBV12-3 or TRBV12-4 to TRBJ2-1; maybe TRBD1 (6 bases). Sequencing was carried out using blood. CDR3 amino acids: CAISEATGPHEQFF. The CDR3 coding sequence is TGTGCCATCAGTGAGGCCACAGGGCCCCATGAGCAGTTCTTC.